This T cell receptor beta chain was recovered during a study of shared clonotypes between healthy human individuals. Whole-study context: CD4 naive cells filled three plates per donor, CD4 memory three, CD8 naive two and CD8 memory one. Study results and limitations: Rarefaction showed that sequencing of sorted subsets was incomplete (despite large depth).

TCRdb's table, derived via immunoSEQ multiplex PCR, lists solely in-frame clones and lacks some. The sample consists of over 2 million clones, approximately 95% of them appearing once. Terminally differentiated effector memory CD45RA+ cells were excluded from the naive CD8 cells, which were CD45RO-negative and positively selected for CCR7. Free of recent acute infections or vaccinations, the donors were healthy HIV-negative adults. Turning to this clone: Its target is unknown. The identical CDR3 is also encoded by other nucleotide sequences in the sample.

The CDR3 length is 12 residues. Germline loops: CDR1 MNHNS, CDR2 SASEGT. V dropped 4 bases and J dropped 2 bases, with 6 bases sitting between them. The V call is TRBV6-1, the J call TRBJ2-7; D not certain. The receptor's source is a man aged 18 to 29 in good health. The specimen sequenced was naive CD8+ T cells sorted from blood. CDR3 coding DNA: TGTGCCAGCAGTGCTGGAGCCTACGAGCAGTACTTC. Amino acids: CASSAGAYEQYF.